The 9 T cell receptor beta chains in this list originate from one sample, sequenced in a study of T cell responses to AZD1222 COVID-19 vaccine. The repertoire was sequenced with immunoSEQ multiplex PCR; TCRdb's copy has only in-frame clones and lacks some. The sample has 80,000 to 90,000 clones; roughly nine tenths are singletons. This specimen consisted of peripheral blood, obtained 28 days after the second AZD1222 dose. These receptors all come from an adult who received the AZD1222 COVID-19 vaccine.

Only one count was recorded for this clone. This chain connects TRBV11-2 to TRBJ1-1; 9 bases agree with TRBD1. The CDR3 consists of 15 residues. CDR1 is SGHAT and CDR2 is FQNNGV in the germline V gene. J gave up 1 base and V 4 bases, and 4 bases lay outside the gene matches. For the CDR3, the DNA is TGTGCCAGCAGCTCGCTGGGACAGGGGAACACTGAAGCTTTCTTT. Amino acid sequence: CASSSLGQGNTEAFF.

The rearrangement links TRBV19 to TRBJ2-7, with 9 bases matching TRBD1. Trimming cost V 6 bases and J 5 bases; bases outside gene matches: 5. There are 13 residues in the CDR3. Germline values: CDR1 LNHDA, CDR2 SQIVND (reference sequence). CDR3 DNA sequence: TGTGCCAGTAGCCGCCGGGACAGGGACGAGCAGTACTTC. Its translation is CASSRRDRDEQYF.

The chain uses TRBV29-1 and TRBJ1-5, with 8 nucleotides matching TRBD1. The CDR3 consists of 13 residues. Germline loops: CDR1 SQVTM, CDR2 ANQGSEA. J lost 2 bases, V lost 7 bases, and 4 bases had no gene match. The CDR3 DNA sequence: TGCAGCGCTTCAGGGGGCCGCAATCAGCCCCAGCATTTT. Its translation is CSASGGRNQPQHF.

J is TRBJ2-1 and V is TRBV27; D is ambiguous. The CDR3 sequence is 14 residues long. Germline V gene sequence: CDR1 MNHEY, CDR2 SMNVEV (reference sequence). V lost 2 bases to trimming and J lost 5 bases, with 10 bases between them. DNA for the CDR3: TGTGCCAGCAGTTTACAGAAGTTCAACAATGAGCAGTTCTTC. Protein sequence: CASSLQKFNNEQFF.

The DNA for the CDR3 is TGTGCCAGCAGCCGGGAGGCCGGGGAGCTGTTTTTT. Its translation: CASSREAGELFF. J is TRBJ2-2 and V is TRBV5-5; 7 nucleotides align to TRBD2. CDR3 length: 12 amino acids. Germline CDR1 reads SGHKS; CDR2 reads YYEKEE (reference sequence). With V trimmed by 4 bases and J by 6 bases, 0 bases remained unmatched.

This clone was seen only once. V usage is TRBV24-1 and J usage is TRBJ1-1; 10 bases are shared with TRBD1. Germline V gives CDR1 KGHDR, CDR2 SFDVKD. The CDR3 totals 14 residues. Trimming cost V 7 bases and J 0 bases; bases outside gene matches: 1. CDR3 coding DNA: TGTGCCACCAGGGGACAGGGGCTGAACACTGAAGCTTTCTTT. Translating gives CATRGQGLNTEAFF.

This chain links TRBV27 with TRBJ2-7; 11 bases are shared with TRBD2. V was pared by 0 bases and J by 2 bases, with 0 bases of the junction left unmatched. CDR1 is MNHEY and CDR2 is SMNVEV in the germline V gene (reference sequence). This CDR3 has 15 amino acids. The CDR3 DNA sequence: TGTGCCAGCAGTTTATCTAGCGGGGGGGCCTACGAGCAGTACTTC. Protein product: CASSLSSGGAYEQYF.

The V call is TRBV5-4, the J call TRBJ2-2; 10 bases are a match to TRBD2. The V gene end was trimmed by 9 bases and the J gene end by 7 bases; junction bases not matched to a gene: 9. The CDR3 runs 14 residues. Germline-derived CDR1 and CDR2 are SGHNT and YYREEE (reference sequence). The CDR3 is CANYIAGGGGELFF. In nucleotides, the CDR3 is TGTGCCAACTACATAGCGGGGGGCGGCGGGGAGCTGTTTTTT. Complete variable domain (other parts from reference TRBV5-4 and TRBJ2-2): ETGVTQSPTHLIKTRGQQVTLRCSSQSGHNTVSWYQQALGQGPQFIFQYYREEENGRGNFPPRFSGLQFPNYSSELNVNALELDDSALYLCANYIAGGGGELFFGEGSRLTVL.

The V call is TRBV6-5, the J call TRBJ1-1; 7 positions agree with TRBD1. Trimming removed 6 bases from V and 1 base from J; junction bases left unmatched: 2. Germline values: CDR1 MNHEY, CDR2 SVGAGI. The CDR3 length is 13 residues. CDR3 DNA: TGTGCCAGCAGCAGACAGGGGAACACTGAAGCTTTCTTT. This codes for CASSRQGNTEAFF.